The TCR beta chain under discussion was sequenced for a study of blood T cell repertoires in COVID-19. Data came from immunoSEQ multiplex PCR; TCRdb stores just in-frame clones and leaves some out. The profile shows hundreds of thousands of clones, about four fifths of them singletons. With 0 bases removed from V and 0 bases from J, the gap between germline ends came to 3 bases. There are 13 residues in the CDR3. Germline loops: CDR1 SGHNT, CDR2 YYREEE (reference sequence). The clonotype comes from an elderly man with acute or convalescent COVID-19. The sample comprised peripheral blood. The J gene is TRBJ1-1, the V gene TRBV5-4; D unresolved. The CDR3 region has the DNA TGTGCCAGCAGCTTGGCCGTGAACACTGAAGCTTTCTTT. Protein: CASSLAVNTEAFF.